One TCR beta chain is described in this entry. Trimming shortened V by 1 base and J by 4 bases, and 11 bases separated the two germline ends. Germline CDR1 is SGHTA and CDR2 is FQGNSA. This CDR3 is built from 15 residues. The sample belongs to a study of shared clonotypes between healthy human individuals. At the level of the study: CD4 naive and memory got three plates each, CD8 naive two, CD8 memory one.

This table comes from immunoSEQ multiplex PCR, and its TCRdb copy is limited to in-frame clones, with some not included. The sample lists some 1,100,000 clones, about 84% occurring once. The TCR was taken from a man aged 18 to 35 in good health. Some clones in this sample may be carry-over from other donors' samples. Sequencing input: memory CD4+ T cells from PBMCs. The subset was: CD45RA-negative fraction. The chain recombines TRBV7-2 with TRBJ1-5; a weak D match, TRBD1 (6 bases). The CDR3: CASSLEAGANQPQHF. The CDR3, as DNA: TGTGCCAGCAGCTTAGAGGCAGGGGCGAATCAGCCCCAGCATTTT.